Listed below are T cell receptor beta chains from one sample, sequenced in a study of identical twins. TCRdb ran MiXCR on the 5' RACE reads and lists one entry per CDR3 protein. The profile covers roughly 350,000 distinct CDR3 sequences, with approximately 8.8% appearing a single time and 8% to 9.5% taken by the ten largest. The sample taken for sequencing was naive T cells sorted from blood. The receptor set was obtained from a woman aged 45 to 65 in good health. CDR3s include the opening cysteine and the closing phenylalanine or tryptophan. Fields, in order: clone size, J gene, V gene, D gene, CDR3 protein, CDR3 DNA. A D gene is named only where the DNA matches it firmly. Clone size is given for some rows only: seen once, a few or many times, or a class if the clone is expanded.

many | TRBJ2-3 | TRBV14 | TRBD1 | CASSQDRATDTQYF | TGTGCCAGCAGCCAGGACAGGGCCACAGATACGCAGTATTTT
few | TRBJ2-1 | TRBV9 | - | CASSPLSGGYNEQFF | TGTGCCAGCAGCCCCCTCAGCGGAGGGTACAATGAGCAGTTCTTC
many | TRBJ1-2 | TRBV7-2 | TRBD1 | CASSPGTGTSNYGYTF | TGTGCCAGCAGCCCAGGGACAGGCACTTCTAACTATGGCTACACCTTC
many | TRBJ2-3 | TRBV12-3/TRBV12-4 | - | CASSLVGQGDTQYF | TGTGCCAGCAGTTTGGTTGGCCAGGGAGATACGCAGTATTTT
many | TRBJ2-2 | TRBV28 | - | CASSFSAGELFF | TGTGCCAGCAGCTTCTCGGCCGGGGAGCTGTTTTTT
many | TRBJ2-3 | TRBV11-2 | TRBD2 | CASSLVLREGIPYF | TGTGCCAGCAGCTTAGTTTTGCGGGAGGGCATTCCGTATTTT
once | TRBJ2-7 | TRBV28 | - | CASSPAGVYEQYF | TGTGCCAGCAGCCCCGCTGGGGTCTACGAGCAGTACTTC
many | TRBJ1-5 | TRBV10-3 | - | CAISDYSNQPQHF | TGTGCCATCAGTGACTATAGCAATCAGCCCCAGCATTTT
many | TRBJ2-1 | TRBV6-2/TRBV6-3 | - | CASRTGTGSYNEQFF | TGTGCCAGCAGAACCGGGACTGGCTCCTACAATGAGCAGTTCTTC
- | TRBJ2-1 | TRBV5-1 | - | CASSLDSPEYNEQFF | TGCGCCAGCAGCTTGGACAGTCCCGAGTACAATGAGCAGTTCTTC
few | TRBJ1-6 | TRBV12-3/TRBV12-4 | - | CASSLGGQGYSPLHF | TGTGCCAGCAGCCTTGGAGGACAAGGCTATTCACCCCTCCACTTT
- | TRBJ2-1 | TRBV20-1 | - | CSARKSASYNEQFF | TGCAGTGCTAGAAAAAGCGCCTCCTACAATGAGCAGTTCTTC
few | TRBJ1-1 | TRBV6-1 | - | CASSDLWESMNTEAFF | TGTGCCAGCAGTGATTTGTGGGAAAGCATGAACACTGAAGCTTTCTTT
- | TRBJ2-7 | TRBV4-1 | TRBD1 | CASSRRGRDAEQYF | TGCGCCAGCAGCCGCAGGGGGAGAGATGCCGAGCAGTACTTC
- | TRBJ2-2 | TRBV12-3/TRBV12-4 | TRBD2 | CASSLGLAGGQGGELFF | TGTGCCAGCAGTTTGGGACTAGCGGGAGGGCAGGGCGGGGAGCTGTTTTTT
many | TRBJ1-2 | TRBV4-1 | TRBD1 | CASSQGQGVYGYTF | TGCGCCAGCAGCCAAGGCCAGGGGGTCTATGGCTACACCTTC
many | TRBJ2-1 | TRBV20-1 | TRBD2 | CSAREGGRASQFF | TGCAGTGCTAGAGAGGGCGGGAGGGCCTCGCAGTTCTTC
- | TRBJ2-3 | TRBV27 | - | CASSLLPGADTQYF | TGTGCCAGCAGTTTACTCCCCGGGGCAGATACGCAGTATTTT
- | TRBJ2-1 | TRBV15 | TRBD1 | CATSRVAGGSSYNEQFF | TGTGCCACCAGCAGAGTCGCAGGGGGCAGCTCCTACAATGAGCAGTTCTTC